The 20 T cell receptor beta chains below were found in one sample sequenced in a study of cytomegalovirus exposure and HLA in healthy donors. Vbeta (60) and Jbeta (13) primers were used in the PCR. The assay was immunoSEQ multiplex PCR, and TCRdb's table has in-frame clones only and misses some. Reported are approximately 120,000 clones; the ten largest clones contain under 2.5%. Sequencing was carried out using PBMCs. The receptors come from a man in his forties or fifties in good health and CMV-seronegative.

The chain is built from TRBV6-6 and TRBJ2-5, with TRBD2 matching 7 bases. CDR1 and CDR2 from the germline V gene are MNHNY and SVGAGI (reference sequence). V lost 6 bases to trimming and J lost 2 bases; unmatched junction nucleotides: 6. The CDR3 runs to 14 residues. CDR3 region: CASRPGLSQETQYF. The CDR3 coding sequence is TGTGCCAGCAGACCGGGACTATCTCAAGAGACCCAGTACTTC.

This rearrangement joins TRBV30 to TRBJ2-1; the match to TRBD2 covers 10 bases. The CDR3 contains 12 residues. The V gene's germline CDR1 is GTSNPN and CDR2 SVGIG (reference sequence). V was clipped by 2 bases and J by 12 bases; unmatched bases: 4. The DNA of the CDR3 is TGTGCCTGGAGTCGGACTAGCGGACCGCAGTTCTTC. Protein: CAWSRTSGPQFF.

This chain links TRBV10-3 with TRBJ2-7; 9 bases match TRBD1. V was pared by 2 bases and J by 2 bases, with 4 bases of the junction left unmatched. The CDR3 consists of 15 residues. Germline V gene data show CDR1 as ENHRY and CDR2 as SYGVKD. Here the CDR3 DNA reads TGTGCCATCAGTGAGGCTGACAGGGGGACCTACGAGCAGTACTTC. Its translation: CAISEADRGTYEQYF.

This chain links TRBV28 with TRBJ1-4, with D hard to call. The germline gives CDR1 MDHEN, CDR2 SYDVKM. This CDR3 spans 14 amino acids. With 10 bases removed from V and 7 bases from J, the gap between germline ends came to 19 bases. Here the CDR3 reads CATQRGVRSEKLFF. The CDR3 region has the DNA TGTGCCACTCAGCGCGGTGTTCGGTCTGAAAAACTGTTTTTT.

V and J are TRBV6-6 and TRBJ1-2; 11 bases map to TRBD1. The V and J ends lost 6 bases and 4 bases, in that order; junction bases with no gene match: 7. The germline V gene has CDR1 MNHNY and CDR2 SVGAGI (reference sequence). This CDR3 has 15 residues. The CDR3 DNA follows: TGTGCCAGCAGCACCGGGACAGGGGGTAGCTATGGCTACACCTTC. It encodes CASSTGTGGSYGYTF.

The chain couples TRBV6-4 to TRBJ2-1; D perhaps matches TRBD2 (6 bases). Germline values: CDR1 MRHNA, CDR2 SNTAGT. V lost 5 bases and J lost 4, with 27 bases in between. CDR3 size: 19 residues. The DNA for the CDR3 is TGTGCCAGCAGTCCCTATCTAGCGCTCAAGTTCCATCCATACAATGAGCAGTTCTTC. Translated: CASSPYLALKFHPYNEQFF.

This chain links TRBV5-6 with TRBJ2-2; no firm D call. Germline V gene sequence: CDR1 SGHDT, CDR2 YYEEEE. Trimming took 7 bases from V and 1 from J, leaving 5 bases between them. This CDR3 contains 12 residues. This CDR3 reads CASGRNTGELFF. In DNA, the CDR3 is TGTGCCAGCGGGCGGAACACCGGGGAGCTGTTTTTT.

The chain recombines TRBV11-2 with TRBJ2-5, with 12 bases identical to TRBD1. This CDR3 region has 16 residues. Germline V gene data show CDR1 as SGHAT and CDR2 as FQNNGV. Unmatched junction bases numbered 5, after V lost 1 base and J lost 5 bases. CDR3 sequence reads: CASSLGDRGRGETQYF. The DNA of the CDR3 is TGTGCCAGCAGCTTAGGGGACAGGGGGCGCGGGGAGACCCAGTACTTC.

In regard to this clone: At the DNA level, this CDR3 is encoded by other sequences in the same sample as well. The rearrangement uses TRBV18 and TRBJ2-3; no firm D call. V was trimmed by 3 bases and J by 2 bases, leaving 6 bases between them. Germline-derived CDR1 and CDR2 are KGHSH and LQKENI. This CDR3 has 13 amino acids. The CDR3 sequence: CASSPSLTDTQYF. CDR3 nucleotide sequence: TGTGCCAGCTCACCGTCTCTCACAGATACGCAGTATTTT.

V is TRBV28 and J is TRBJ2-1, with a possible D match to TRBD2 (5 bases). V was cut by 4 bases and J by 9 bases, with 13 bases left in between. CDR3 length: 13 amino acids. Germline CDR1 reads MDHEN; CDR2 reads SYDVKM. For the CDR3, the DNA is TGTGCCAGCAGTTATATCGGGATTGGTGAGCAGTTCTTC. This translates into CASSYIGIGEQFF.

This chain uses TRBV30 with TRBJ2-7; D ambiguous. Germline V gene sequence: CDR1 GTSNPN, CDR2 SVGIG (reference sequence). Trimming stripped 1 base from V and 3 bases from J, with 4 bases between. This CDR3 is 11 amino acids long. CDR3: CAWSDNYEQYF. The CDR3 nucleotides read TGTGCCTGGAGTGATAACTACGAGCAGTACTTC.

The rearrangement joins TRBV7-6 to TRBJ1-1; D remains ambiguous. Trimming removed 3 bases from V and 2 bases from J, with 13 bases in between. Germline V gene sequence: CDR1 SGHVS, CDR2 FNYEAQ. This CDR3 is 15 amino acids long. CDR3 in amino acids: CASSLYLGENTEAFF. The DNA for the CDR3 is TGTGCCAGCAGCTTGTACCTGGGAGAAAACACTGAAGCTTTCTTT.

V is TRBV2 and J is TRBJ2-3; 9 nucleotides line up with TRBD2. With V trimmed by 8 bases and J by 3 bases, 6 bases remained unmatched. Germline V lookup: CDR1 SNHLY, CDR2 FYNNEI. This CDR3 has 14 amino acids. Written as DNA, the CDR3 is TGTGCCAGCGCCCGCCTAGCGGGAACAGATACGCAGTATTTT. Amino acid sequence: CASARLAGTDTQYF.

The rearrangement uses TRBV21-1 and TRBJ1-5; the tabulated D call, TRBD1, remains unverified against the DNA. TRBV21-1 is noted as a pseudogene. The CDR3 totals 15 residues. CDR3 sequence reads: CASSAPGRGRQPQHF. CDR3 nucleotide sequence: TGTGCCAGCAGCGCACCGGGCAGGGGCAGGCAGCCCCAGCATTTT.

V is TRBV6-6 and J is TRBJ1-2, with D possibly being TRBD1 (6 bases). The CDR3 covers 15 residues. Germline V lookup: CDR1 MNHNY, CDR2 SVGAGI (reference sequence). V was trimmed by 4 bases and J by 14 bases, leaving 26 bases between them. The CDR3 sequence is CASSSREGGYGSETF. The CDR3 DNA sequence: TGTGCCAGCAGTTCACGGGAAGGGGGTTATGGGTCCGAAACCTTC.

This sequence joins TRBV6-6 and TRBJ2-1; D call uncertain. V lost 3 bases and J 8 bases, leaving 8 bases between the germline ends. This CDR3 spans 12 amino acids. CDR1 is MNHNY and CDR2 is SVGAGI in the germline V gene (reference sequence). The CDR3 loop reads CASSYSSDEQFF. CDR3 coding DNA: TGTGCCAGCAGTTATAGCTCCGATGAGCAGTTCTTC.

The chain links TRBV6-5 to TRBJ2-1; 8 bases are a match to TRBD2. V lost 0 bases to trimming and J lost 7 bases; unmatched junction nucleotides: 8. The CDR3 totals 16 residues. Germline V gene lookup returns CDR1 MNHEY and CDR2 SVGAGI. CDR3 sequence (DNA): TGTGCCAGCAGTTACTCAGGGGCTAGCGGGCTAAATGAGCAGTTCTTC. Encoded protein: CASSYSGASGLNEQFF.

The chain recombines TRBV11-3 with TRBJ2-5; D is perhaps TRBD1 (5 bases). The CDR3 extends over 15 amino acids. The germline V gene has CDR1 SGHNT and CDR2 YENEEA. V was trimmed by 3 bases and J by 1 base, leaving 12 bases between them. CDR3 residues: CASSLDTYSQETQYF. The CDR3, as DNA: TGTGCCAGCAGCTTGGACACCTACTCCCAAGAGACCCAGTACTTC.

The chain uses TRBV6-5 and TRBJ2-7, with 7 bases aligning to TRBD1. The length of the CDR3 is 13 residues. In germline, CDR1 is MNHEY, CDR2 SVGAGI. The V and J ends lost 10 bases and 3 bases, in that order; junction bases with no gene match: 9. The CDR3 nucleotides read TGTGCCACCCACCAGACAGGGAGCTACGAGCAGTACTTC. Translated: CATHQTGSYEQYF.

This chain uses TRBV5-8 with TRBJ2-2; tentatively, D is TRBD2 (5 bases). CDR3 length: 14 residues. Trimming took off 4 bases at V and 2 bases at J, with 9 bases between the two ends. Per the germline V gene, CDR1 is SGHTS and CDR2 is YDEGEE. CDR3: CASSPSGNTGELFF. As DNA, the CDR3 is TGTGCCAGCAGCCCCAGCGGTAACACCGGGGAGCTGTTTTTT.